The 24 T cell receptor beta chains reported below all come from one sample, sequenced in a study of blood T cell repertoires in COVID-19. The table came from immunoSEQ multiplex PCR; TCRdb's copy has only in-frame clones and leaves some out. The sample lists 35,000 to 45,000 clones, roughly 77% seen once, with 35% to 50% in the top ten. Specimen: peripheral blood. The receptor set was obtained from a human donor in a cohort sampled during active or convalescent COVID-19. The donor label of this sample is uncertain.

The gene calls are TRBV10-3 and TRBJ2-7; 13 bases align to TRBD2. Losses at the gene ends were 8 bases for V and 3 bases for J; bases not matched to a gene: 4. CDR3 length: 14 residues. Germline V gene lookup returns CDR1 ENHRY and CDR2 SYGVKD. The CDR3 reads CAIGGTSGIYEQYF. The CDR3 DNA reads TGTGCCATCGGGGGGACTAGCGGGATCTACGAGCAGTACTTC.

The chain combines TRBV1 with TRBJ1-1; TRBD1 was called by the table and not checked on the DNA. TRBV1 is assigned pseudogene status. This CDR3 comprises 16 residues. The CDR3 protein is CTSSHTGQGEDTEAFF. The CDR3 coding sequence is TGCACCAGCAGCCACACCGGACAGGGGGAAGACACTGAAGCTTTCTTT.

The J gene is TRBJ1-5, the V gene TRBV11-2; no definite D call. The CDR3 totals 15 residues. V shed 4 bases and J shed 2 bases, with 12 bases lying between them. Germline V gene lookup returns CDR1 SGHAT and CDR2 FQNNGV. The CDR3 reads CASSSEGAGNQPQHF. CDR3 nucleotides: TGTGCCAGCAGCTCAGAAGGAGCGGGCAATCAGCCCCAGCATTTT.

The sample holds one count of this clone. The CDR3 here is CASSWTSGSTGELFF. The CDR3 nucleotides are TGCGCCAGCAGCTGGACTAGCGGGAGCACCGGGGAGCTGTTTTTT. The chain combines TRBV5-1 with TRBJ2-2; 13 bases line up with TRBD2. The CDR3 is 15 residues long. J was trimmed by 4 bases and V by 3 bases; bases with no gene match: 0. Germline loops: CDR1 SGHRS, CDR2 YFSETQ.

This clone showed up just once. The rearrangement uses TRBV19 and TRBJ1-1, with D perhaps matching TRBD1 (6 bases). The CDR3 covers 16 residues. V was clipped by 3 bases and J by 2 bases, with 16 bases between them. Germline V gene lookup returns CDR1 LNHDA and CDR2 SQIVND (reference sequence). Here the CDR3 reads CASSIRADRPNTEAFF. The CDR3 DNA reads as TGTGCCAGTAGTATTCGGGCTGACAGGCCTAACACTGAAGCTTTCTTT.

J is TRBJ2-3 and V is TRBV11-3; TRBD2 matches 12 bases. V lost 5 bases to trimming and J lost 1 base; unmatched junction nucleotides: 4. The CDR3 is 16 amino acids. CDR1 and CDR2 from the germline V gene are SGHNT and YENEEA. CDR3 protein: CASSQRLAGGTDTQYF. DNA for the CDR3: TGTGCCAGCAGCCAAAGACTAGCGGGAGGCACAGATACGCAGTATTTT.

The chain recombines TRBV5-6 with TRBJ2-3; 7 bases align to TRBD1. The CDR3 totals 13 residues. Germline V gives CDR1 SGHDT, CDR2 YYEEEE. Unmatched junction bases numbered 2, after V lost 4 bases and J lost 3 bases. CDR3 sequence: CASSPGGTDTQYF. The CDR3 DNA follows: TGTGCCAGCAGCCCAGGGGGAACAGATACGCAGTATTTT.

The chain is built from TRBV7-8 and TRBJ1-5; possible D gene TRBD1, 5 bases. Trimming cost V 3 bases and J 7 bases, with 13 bases left between them. The CDR3 sequence is 14 residues long. In germline, CDR1 is SGHVS, CDR2 FQNEAQ. The CDR3 sequence is CASSLEYRNQPQHF. Written as DNA, the CDR3 is TGTGCCAGCAGCTTGGAGTACAGGAACCAGCCCCAGCATTTT.

The V gene is TRBV30, the J gene TRBJ1-2, with D perhaps TRBD1 (5 bases). CDR3 size: 15 residues. V lost 2 bases, J lost 0 bases, and 13 bases lay in between. Germline CDR1 GTSNPN, CDR2 SVGIG (reference sequence). The CDR3 nucleotides are TGTGCCTGGAGTCGGGGGGTGCCATCTAACTATGGCTACACCTTC. Translation gives CAWSRGVPSNYGYTF.

The chain combines TRBV20-1 with TRBJ2-3, with 7 bases that match TRBD2. V gave up 6 bases and J gave up 5 bases; unmatched junction bases: 2. The CDR3 extends over 11 amino acids. Per the germline V gene, CDR1 is DFQATT and CDR2 is SNEGSKA (reference sequence). For the CDR3, the DNA is TGCAGTGCCGGGGGGTTAGATACGCAGTATTTT. Its translation: CSAGGLDTQYF.

The V gene is TRBV9, the J gene TRBJ1-5; 10 bases are shared with TRBD1. Germline assignment: CDR1 SGDLS and CDR2 YYNGEE. J gave up 5 bases and V 0 bases, and 5 bases lay outside the gene matches. The CDR3 has 16 residues. CDR3 residues: CASSVGIGTGDQPQHF. The CDR3 nucleotides read TGTGCCAGCAGCGTAGGAATCGGGACAGGGGATCAGCCCCAGCATTTT.

The V and J genes are TRBV4-1 and TRBJ2-3, with 11 bases aligning to TRBD2. Germline loops: CDR1 MGHRA, CDR2 YSYEKL. The CDR3 totals 17 residues. Unmatched junction bases numbered 8, after V lost 4 bases and J lost 2 bases. CDR3 nucleotide sequence: TGCGCCAGCAGCCTAATCTCGACTAGCGGGAACACAGATACGCAGTATTTT. The encoded protein is CASSLISTSGNTDTQYF.

The rearrangement links TRBV29-1 to TRBJ2-5; D gene unclear. Between the trimmed V and J ends, which lost 1 base and 2 bases, there was a span of 11 bases. The CDR3 spans 14 residues. CDR1 SQVTM and CDR2 ANQGSEA come from the germline V gene. The DNA of the CDR3 is TGCAGCGTTGAAGGTTTGCTGCGGCAAGAGACCCAGTACTTC. Protein: CSVEGLLRQETQYF.

The chain couples TRBV21-1 to TRBJ1-2; no check of the table's D call, TRBD1, against the DNA was made. TRBV21-1 is labeled a pseudogene. The length of the CDR3 is 13 residues. The DNA of the CDR3 is TGTGCCAGCCATCAGGGGACCCTCTATGGCTACACCTTC. Translated: CASHQGTLYGYTF.

The chain combines TRBV7-6 with TRBJ1-2; D is possibly TRBD1 (5 bases). The CDR3 consists of 15 residues. V lost 2 bases and J 8 bases, leaving 18 bases between the germline ends. CDR1 SGHVS and CDR2 FNYEAQ come from the germline V gene. CDR3 amino acids: CASSLKMEGFGGYTF. In nucleotides, the CDR3 is TGTGCCAGCAGCTTAAAAATGGAGGGGTTTGGGGGCTACACCTTC.

The rearrangement uses TRBV10-3 and TRBJ1-6; TRBD1 matches at 10 bases. The J segment lost 5 bases and the V segment lost 5 bases, leaving 6 bases of the junction unmatched. Looked up from germline, CDR1 is ENHRY and CDR2 is SYGVKD. The CDR3 consists of 16 residues. CDR3 loop: CAISLTDRGDNSPLHF. The DNA of the CDR3 is TGTGCCATCAGTCTCACGGACAGGGGGGATAATTCACCCCTCCACTTT.

The CDR3: CASSRALTGHAEAFF. CDR3 nucleotide sequence: TGTGCCAGTAGTAGAGCACTGACAGGCCACGCTGAAGCTTTCTTT. The chain employs TRBV19 and TRBJ1-1; D might be TRBD1 (6 bases). The V end lost 4 bases, the J end lost 6 bases, and 18 bases lay between the germline ends. This CDR3 spans 15 amino acids. Germline values: CDR1 LNHDA, CDR2 SQIVND (reference sequence).

The genes are TRBV9 and TRBJ2-5; 8 bases align to TRBD1. V shed 0 bases, J shed 3 bases, and the junction held 13 bases outside the gene matches. CDR1 is SGDLS and CDR2 is YYNGEE in the germline V gene. The CDR3 is 18 amino acids. The CDR3 loop reads CASSVDAPDRASKETQYF. Written as DNA, the CDR3 is TGTGCCAGCAGCGTAGATGCACCGGACAGGGCCTCCAAAGAGACCCAGTACTTC.

This chain links TRBV4-2 with TRBJ2-7; 7 bases map to TRBD1. The CDR3 sequence is 14 residues long. After removal of 1 base from V and 6 bases from J, the junction contained 6 bases not matched to a gene. Germline V gene sequence: CDR1 LGHNA, CDR2 YNFKEQ. The chain's CDR3 is CASSQGNRGGEQYF. For the CDR3, the DNA is TGTGCCAGCAGCCAAGGGAACAGGGGCGGCGAGCAGTACTTC.

The chain has TRBV2 and TRBJ2-7; TRBD2 might be the D (7 bases). V was cut by 10 bases and J by 2 bases, with 15 bases left in between. Germline V CDR1 and CDR2: SNHLY, FYNNEI. The CDR3 is 13 residues long. CDR3 in amino acids: CATRGASPYEQYF. CDR3 DNA sequence: TGTGCCACTCGGGGGGCTTCCCCCTACGAGCAGTACTTC.

The chain links TRBV2 to TRBJ2-7; maybe TRBD1 (6 bases). Germline V gene lookup returns CDR1 SNHLY and CDR2 FYNNEI. The CDR3 extends over 12 amino acids. The ends were cut back, 9 bases at V and 6 bases at J, with 15 bases in the middle. In DNA, the CDR3 is TGTGCCAGTGGGACATCCTTGGCCGAGCAGTACTTC. Translating it yields CASGTSLAEQYF.

This chain uses TRBV7-9 with TRBJ1-6; 9 positions match TRBD1. The CDR3 runs to 13 residues. From germline, CDR1 is SEHNR and CDR2 FQNEAQ (reference sequence). V lost 8 bases and J lost 9; bases outside the gene matches: 5. CDR3: CASSRDRVSPLHF. The CDR3 coding sequence is TGTGCCAGCTCGCGGGACAGGGTTTCACCCCTCCACTTT.

V gene TRBV6-5 combines with J gene TRBJ2-7; D may be TRBD1 (6 bases). Trimming shortened V by 5 bases and J by 4 bases, and 15 bases separated the two germline ends. CDR3 size: 14 residues. Germline CDR1 reads MNHEY; CDR2 reads SVGAGI. In DNA, the CDR3 is TGTGCCAGCAGTCGGAGACAGGCGTCATACGAGCAGTACTTC. Its translation: CASSRRQASYEQYF.

The chain recombines TRBV19 with TRBJ1-2; the match to TRBD1 covers 7 bases. CDR3 length equals 14 residues. Germline V lookup: CDR1 LNHDA, CDR2 SQIVND (reference sequence). Unmatched junction bases numbered 10, after V lost 7 bases and J lost 5 bases. In DNA, the CDR3 is TGTGCCAGTAACGAGCCGGGACAGACTTATGGCTACACCTTC. This codes for CASNEPGQTYGYTF.